This T cell receptor (beta chain) was recovered during a study of cytomegalovirus exposure and HLA in healthy donors. PCR involved 60 Vbeta and 13 Jbeta primers. The repertoire was sequenced with immunoSEQ multiplex PCR; TCRdb's copy has only in-frame clones and lacks some. The data contain 100,000 to 150,000 clones, more than 60% of them seen just once; the ten biggest clones take up 3.4%. The V gene's germline CDR1 is SGHVS and CDR2 FNYEAQ. CDR3 length: 16 amino acids. J lost 1 base, V lost 5 bases, and 10 bases had no gene match. This TCR derives from a man aged 25 to 40 in good health and CMV-seronegative. V usage is TRBV7-6 and J usage is TRBJ1-1; TRBD1 matches 7 bases. Sequencing input: PBMCs. The CDR3 DNA sequence: TGTGCCAGCAGCCCCCCGCCAGGGGGGAGGAACACTGAAGCTTTCTTT. Its translation: CASSPPPGGRNTEAFF.